This entry features one TCR beta chain sequence. Per the original data handling: Reference gene primer amplification gave nucleated cell count estimates. Only in-frame clones appear in the TCRdb table, and some are missing; sequencing was by immunoSEQ multiplex PCR. The DNA gave D and trimming, while V, J and clone size come from that table. The profile shows fewer than 250,000 clones, roughly four fifths of them singletons. The sample comes from a study of blood T cell repertoires in COVID-19. Study background: The samples span acute and convalescent COVID-19 from the United States, Italy and Spain. Sources were T cells, B-cell-depleted T cells, or PBMCs; the material itself was cDNA or gDNA.

Germline values: CDR1 MNHEY, CDR2 SVGEGT. CDR3 size: 15 residues. The V gene lost 2 bases and the J gene lost 5 bases, with 14 bases spanning the gap. Source material: peripheral blood. The chain carries TRBV6-2 or TRBV6-3 and TRBJ2-3, with D tentatively TRBD1 (6 bases). This sequence was found in a woman over 75 with acute or convalescent COVID-19. The CDR3 DNA reads as TGTGCCAGCAGTTACGGACAGCCTAGGGAAGATACGCAGTATTTT. This sequence encodes CASSYGQPREDTQYF.